This TCR beta chain is from a study of PD-L1 blockade in urothelial cancer. This CDR3 has 16 amino acids. The germline gives CDR1 MDHEN, CDR2 SYDVKM. J lost 4 bases, V lost 4 bases, and 4 bases had no gene match. Regarding time point: pretreatment peripheral blood. Sequenced by immunoSEQ multiplex PCR; TCRdb stores in-frame clones only, minus some. In the table there are roughly 95,000 clones, 80% to 90% of which are singletons. Here the sequenced sample was PBMCs, taken around atezolizumab (anti-PD-L1) treatment. This chain uses TRBV28 with TRBJ2-2; 12 bases match TRBD1. The sequence was collected from a man between 60 and 75 years old with urothelial cancer. DNA for the CDR3: TGTGCCAGCAGTTCCACGGGACAGGGGGCCACCGGGGAGCTGTTTTTT. Its protein product is CASSSTGQGATGELFF.